The clone carrying this T cell receptor beta chain was seen only a few times. Its cognate antigen is unknown. V was trimmed by 6 bases and J by 6 bases, leaving 12 bases between them. The CDR3 is 12 residues long. The germline CDR1 and CDR2 sequences are MNHEY and SMNVEV (reference sequence). The sample is drawn from a study of T cell repertoires in cytomegalovirus infection. As for the study in general: Public TCR beta signature analysis indicated the presence of both CMV infection and matching HLA type.

Study conclusions and caveats: CMV carriers having the relevant HLA were flagged by cumulative public TCR beta family frequency.

Via MiXCR, TCRdb re-called the reads, giving one row per CDR3 protein. This table holds approximately 1,000,000 distinct CDR3 sequences, roughly 30% found once. The J gene is TRBJ2-7, the V gene TRBV27; D is uncertain. This receptor was identified in a human donor in good health (CMV status not recorded). Some clones in this sample may be carry-over from other donors' samples. Sequenced material: cultured CD8+ T cells from PBMCs, taken from culture after CMV antigen stimulation. In DNA, the CDR3 is TGTGCCAGCAGCCGCATCGCCGGCGAGCAGTACGTC. Its translation: CASSRIAGEQYV.